A single sample is the source of the 23 T cell receptor beta chains below, sequenced in a study of CD8+ T cells in alopecia areata. Treatment of the sample: oral pan-JAK inhibitor, 5-10 mg twice daily. Following extraction, RNA underwent reverse transcription to cDNA, which served as the sequencing template. TCRdb's copy holds only in-frame clones and misses some; the assay was immunoSEQ multiplex PCR. The data show around 170,000 clones, with about 51% seen just once and about 9.4% held by the top ten. The material was CD8+ T cells sorted from blood, obtained around week 54, from a patient treated with tofacitinib. All receptors come from a human donor with alopecia areata.

In its sample, this clone was seen a few times. The rearrangement links TRBV7-9 to TRBJ2-1; 8 bases fit TRBD2. The CDR3 loop spans 15 amino acids. J gave up 8 bases and V 5 bases, and 11 bases lay outside the gene matches. Germline CDR1 reads SEHNR; CDR2 reads FQNEAQ (reference sequence). The CDR3 DNA follows: TGTGCCAGCAGCCACGGAGCGGGGGTGTTCTATGAGCAGTTCTTC. It encodes CASSHGAGVFYEQFF.

V and J are TRBV7-2 and TRBJ2-1; perhaps TRBD2 as D (7 bases). This CDR3 region has 15 residues. Trimming took off 2 bases at V and 3 bases at J, with 11 bases between the two ends. Germline-derived CDR1 and CDR2 are SGHTA and FQGNSA. CDR3 loop: CASSLTGGGYNEQFF. The CDR3 coding sequence is TGTGCCAGCAGCTTAACGGGGGGCGGCTACAATGAGCAGTTCTTC.

A single count supports this clone. V is TRBV5-1 and J is TRBJ2-7; possibly TRBD1 for D (6 bases). V was shortened by 4 bases and J by 4 bases, with 18 bases between the two germline ends. CDR3 length: 15 residues. Germline CDR1 SGHRS, CDR2 YFSETQ. The CDR3 nucleotides read TGCGCCAGCAGCCCGGTGGACAGTCCGACTTACGAGCAGTACTTC. Its protein is CASSPVDSPTYEQYF.

The gene calls are TRBV18 and TRBJ2-6, with D perhaps matching TRBD1 (6 bases). The CDR3 is 15 residues long. Per the germline V gene, CDR1 is KGHSH and CDR2 is LQKENI. Trimming stripped 2 bases from V and 6 bases from J, with 11 bases between. The CDR3 region is CASSPWDKSANVLTF. Written as DNA, the CDR3 is TGTGCCAGCTCACCATGGGACAAATCGGCCAACGTCCTGACTTTC.

The rearrangement joins TRBV13 to TRBJ2-5, with D perhaps TRBD2 (6 bases). CDR3 length equals 14 residues. Germline V gene sequence: CDR1 PRHDT, CDR2 FYEKMQ (reference sequence). V was clipped by 5 bases and J by 4 bases, with 14 bases between them. CDR3 in DNA: TGTGCCAGCAGCCCCCGGGGGTTTGGAGAGACCCAGTACTTC. Protein sequence: CASSPRGFGETQYF.

J is TRBJ2-7 and V is TRBV30; 8 positions agree with TRBD2. The CDR3 sequence is 15 residues long. The ends lost 1 base at V and 3 bases at J; junction bases unmatched: 8. Germline assignment: CDR1 GTSNPN and CDR2 SVGIG (reference sequence). The CDR3 protein is CAWSGTRGGGYEQYF. The CDR3 DNA is TGTGCCTGGAGTGGGACCCGGGGGGGCGGCTACGAGCAGTACTTC.

This clone was recorded a few times. The chain carries TRBV29-1 and TRBJ1-2; a possible D gene is TRBD1 (6 bases). The V gene lost 0 bases and the J gene lost 7 bases, with 12 bases spanning the gap. The CDR3 runs to 13 residues. Germline CDR1 SQVTM, CDR2 ANQGSEA. CDR3: CSVEDTGKSGYTF. CDR3 DNA: TGCAGCGTTGAAGATACAGGGAAGAGTGGCTACACCTTC.

The rearrangement uses TRBV14 and TRBJ2-5; D is uncertain. Germline-derived CDR1 and CDR2 are SGHDN and FVKESK. Trimming pared 2 bases from V and 4 bases from J, leaving 8 bases between. The CDR3 covers 13 residues. The CDR3, as DNA: TGTGCCAGCAGCCAAAGGACGGGAGAGACCCAGTACTTC. Translating it yields CASSQRTGETQYF.

As to this clone: Other DNA sequences in this sample translate to the same CDR3. V usage is TRBV13 and J usage is TRBJ1-5; TRBD1 agrees at 7 bases. V was pared by 0 bases and J by 6 bases, with 2 bases of the junction left unmatched. Germline V gene sequence: CDR1 PRHDT, CDR2 FYEKMQ (reference sequence). This CDR3 contains 14 residues. CDR3 sequence: CASSLGGGGQPQHF. CDR3 in DNA: TGTGCCAGCAGCTTAGGAGGGGGCGGTCAGCCCCAGCATTTT.

The chain recombines TRBV7-9 with TRBJ2-1, with unresolved D. V dropped 6 bases and J dropped 10 bases, with 13 bases sitting between them. This CDR3 has 12 amino acids. Germline CDR1 and CDR2: SEHNR and FQNEAQ (reference sequence). CDR3 protein: CASSRDLAEQFF. CDR3 DNA sequence: TGTGCCAGCAGTCGTGACCTGGCGGAGCAGTTCTTC.

V and J are TRBV4-1 and TRBJ1-2; possibly TRBD1 for D (5 bases). Trimming left V 3 bases short and J 7 bases short, with 12 bases between. Per the germline V gene, CDR1 is MGHRA and CDR2 is YSYEKL. The CDR3 loop spans 13 amino acids. The DNA of the CDR3 is TGCGCCAGCAGCCATCCCCAAGGGGTTGGCTACACCTTC. Amino acid sequence: CASSHPQGVGYTF.

This sequence joins TRBV29-1 and TRBJ1-5; D is ambiguous. V lost 4 bases and J 3 bases, leaving 10 bases between the germline ends. Germline V gene lookup returns CDR1 SQVTM and CDR2 ANQGSEA. The CDR3 is 13 amino acids. The CDR3 bases are TGCAGCGTTGTACTCAGACTCAATCAGCCCCAGCATTTT. Translating it yields CSVVLRLNQPQHF.

For this clone: The sample has other DNA sequences that encode this CDR3 too. CDR3 region: CASSLGSSYEQYF. Written as DNA, the CDR3 is TGTGCCAGCAGCTTAGGGAGCTCCTACGAGCAGTACTTC. The rearrangement links TRBV5-6 to TRBJ2-7; the D gene is possibly TRBD2 (5 bases). V lost 2 bases and J 0 bases, leaving 6 bases between the germline ends. Germline V lookup: CDR1 SGHDT, CDR2 YYEEEE. The CDR3 runs 13 residues.

This clone occurred a few times. J is TRBJ2-2 and V is TRBV30; the D is unclear. V was trimmed by 1 base and J by 3 bases, leaving 6 bases between them. Germline V gene sequence: CDR1 GTSNPN, CDR2 SVGIG (reference sequence). This CDR3 contains 13 residues. CDR3 coding DNA: TGTGCCTGGAGTGACCAATACACCGGGGAGCTGTTTTTT. Translated, it gives CAWSDQYTGELFF.

The chain uses TRBV27 and TRBJ2-7, with 7 positions matching TRBD1. This CDR3 comprises 14 residues. Germline assignment: CDR1 MNHEY and CDR2 SMNVEV (reference sequence). With 4 bases clipped from V and 6 bases from J, the junction kept 9 bases outside the gene matches. The CDR3 reads CASSSFPAGGEQYF. The CDR3 DNA is TGTGCCAGCAGTTCATTCCCCGCAGGGGGCGAGCAGTACTTC.

This clone has a single count. The rearrangement joins TRBV5-4 to TRBJ1-2; the match to TRBD1 covers 10 bases. The V segment lost 4 bases and the J segment 4 bases; nucleotides outside the gene matches: 4. Germline CDR1 and CDR2: SGHNT and YYREEE (reference sequence). The CDR3 covers 14 residues. The CDR3 reads CASSQDRGVYGYTF. The CDR3, as DNA: TGTGCCAGCAGCCAGGACAGGGGGGTCTATGGCTACACCTTC.

V gene TRBV5-4 combines with J gene TRBJ2-3; D unresolved. Germline loops: CDR1 SGHNT, CDR2 YYREEE (reference sequence). Trimming took off 0 bases at V and 5 bases at J, with 10 bases between the two ends. This CDR3 contains 14 residues. In nucleotides, the CDR3 is TGTGCCAGCAGCTTGGTTAGGGAAGGAGATACGCAGTATTTT. Residues: CASSLVREGDTQYF.

The chain combines TRBV5-4 with TRBJ1-6; 9 bases fit TRBD1. Germline trimming cut 4 bases from V and 6 bases from J; bases unmatched to any gene: 5. The CDR3 runs to 15 residues. Germline V CDR1 and CDR2: SGHNT, YYREEE (reference sequence). CDR3 DNA sequence: TGTGCCAGCAGCGATGGACAGGGGATTAATTCACCCCTCCACTTT. Translated: CASSDGQGINSPLHF.

This clone has more than one count but fewer than ten. This sequence joins TRBV11-2 and TRBJ2-5, with 14 bases fitting TRBD2. The CDR3 runs 15 residues. J gave up 7 bases and V 5 bases, and 6 bases lay outside the gene matches. Germline V gene data show CDR1 as SGHAT and CDR2 as FQNNGV. The CDR3 here is CASSQGTSGRWTQYF. Here the CDR3 DNA reads TGTGCCAGCAGCCAGGGGACTAGCGGGAGATGGACCCAGTACTTC.

The chain carries TRBV5-1 and TRBJ2-7; TRBD1 matches at 10 bases. Germline V CDR1 and CDR2: SGHRS, YFSETQ. The CDR3 is 15 residues long. The trim removed 3 bases at V and 0 bases at J, leaving 3 bases unmatched. The CDR3 nucleotides are TGCGCCAGCAGCTGGACAGGGGGAAGCTCCTACGAGCAGTACTTC. It is translated as CASSWTGGSSYEQYF.

This clone showed up just a few times. The V and J genes are TRBV4-3 and TRBJ1-1, with a weak D call TRBD1 (5 bases). There are 13 residues in the CDR3. Trimming cost V 3 bases and J 4 bases, with 9 bases left between them. The germline V gene has CDR1 LGHNA and CDR2 YSLEER. The CDR3 DNA reads as TGCGCCAGCAGCCAGGGAGGGGTCACTGAAGCTTTCTTT. It codes for CASSQGGVTEAFF.

The V call is TRBV19, the J call TRBJ1-5; D gene uncertain. V dropped 6 bases and J dropped 2 bases, with 14 bases sitting between them. The CDR3 spans 15 residues. Germline V gives CDR1 LNHDA, CDR2 SQIVND (reference sequence). The CDR3 loop is CASSLTGRGNQPQHF. CDR3 nucleotides: TGTGCCAGTAGCCTCACGGGTCGGGGCAATCAGCCCCAGCATTTT.

V usage is TRBV13 and J usage is TRBJ2-5; 7 nucleotides agree with TRBD2. The germline gives CDR1 PRHDT, CDR2 FYEKMQ (reference sequence). This CDR3 is 15 amino acids long. After removal of 1 base from V and 3 bases from J, the junction contained 5 bases not matched to a gene. CDR3 nucleotide sequence: TGTGCCAGCAGCTTAGAAGGGCTAGCGGAAGAGACCCAGTACTTC. Protein: CASSLEGLAEETQYF.